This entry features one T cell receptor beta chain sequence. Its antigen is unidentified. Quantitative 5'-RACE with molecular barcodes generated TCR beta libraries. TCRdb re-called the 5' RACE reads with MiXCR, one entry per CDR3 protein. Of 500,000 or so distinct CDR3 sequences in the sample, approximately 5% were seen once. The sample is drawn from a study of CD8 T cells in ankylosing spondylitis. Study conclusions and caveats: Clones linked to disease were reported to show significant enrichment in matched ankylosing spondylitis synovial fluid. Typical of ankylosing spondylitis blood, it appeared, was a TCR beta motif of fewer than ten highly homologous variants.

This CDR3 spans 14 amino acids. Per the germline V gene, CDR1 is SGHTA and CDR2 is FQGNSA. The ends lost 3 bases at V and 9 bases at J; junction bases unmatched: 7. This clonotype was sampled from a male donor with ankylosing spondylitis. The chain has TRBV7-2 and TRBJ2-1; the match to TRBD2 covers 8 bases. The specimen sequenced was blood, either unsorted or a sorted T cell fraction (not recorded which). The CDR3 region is CASSLGGRRGEQFF. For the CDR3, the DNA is TGTGCCAGCAGCTTGGGCGGGAGGCGGGGTGAGCAGTTCTTC.